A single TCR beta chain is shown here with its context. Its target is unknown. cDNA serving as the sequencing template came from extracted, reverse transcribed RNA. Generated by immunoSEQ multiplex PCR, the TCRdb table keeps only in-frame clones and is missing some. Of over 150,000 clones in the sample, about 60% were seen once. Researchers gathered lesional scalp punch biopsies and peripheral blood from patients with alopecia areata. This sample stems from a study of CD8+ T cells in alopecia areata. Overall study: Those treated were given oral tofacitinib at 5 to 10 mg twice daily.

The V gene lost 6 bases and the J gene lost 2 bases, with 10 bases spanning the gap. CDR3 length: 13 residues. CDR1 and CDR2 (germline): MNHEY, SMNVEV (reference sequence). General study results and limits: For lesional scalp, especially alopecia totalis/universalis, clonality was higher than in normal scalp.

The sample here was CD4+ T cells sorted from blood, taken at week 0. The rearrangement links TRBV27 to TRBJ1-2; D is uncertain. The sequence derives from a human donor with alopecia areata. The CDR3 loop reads CASSIKVNYGYTF. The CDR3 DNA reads TGTGCCAGCAGCATTAAGGTCAACTATGGCTACACCTTC.